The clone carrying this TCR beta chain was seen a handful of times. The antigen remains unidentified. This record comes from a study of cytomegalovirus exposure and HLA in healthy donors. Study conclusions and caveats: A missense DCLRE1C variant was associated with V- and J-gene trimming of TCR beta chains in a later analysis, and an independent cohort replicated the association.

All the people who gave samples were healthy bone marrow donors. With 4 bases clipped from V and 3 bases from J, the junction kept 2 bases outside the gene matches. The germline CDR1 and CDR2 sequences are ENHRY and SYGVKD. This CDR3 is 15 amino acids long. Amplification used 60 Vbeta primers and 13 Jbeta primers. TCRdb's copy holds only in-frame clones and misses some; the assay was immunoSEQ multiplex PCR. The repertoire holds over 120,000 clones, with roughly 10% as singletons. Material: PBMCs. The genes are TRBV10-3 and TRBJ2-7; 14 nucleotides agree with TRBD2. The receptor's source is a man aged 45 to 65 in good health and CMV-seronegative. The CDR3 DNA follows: TGTGCCATCAGTGGGGGACTAGCGGGAGTCTACGAGCAGTACTTC. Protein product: CAISGGLAGVYEQYF.